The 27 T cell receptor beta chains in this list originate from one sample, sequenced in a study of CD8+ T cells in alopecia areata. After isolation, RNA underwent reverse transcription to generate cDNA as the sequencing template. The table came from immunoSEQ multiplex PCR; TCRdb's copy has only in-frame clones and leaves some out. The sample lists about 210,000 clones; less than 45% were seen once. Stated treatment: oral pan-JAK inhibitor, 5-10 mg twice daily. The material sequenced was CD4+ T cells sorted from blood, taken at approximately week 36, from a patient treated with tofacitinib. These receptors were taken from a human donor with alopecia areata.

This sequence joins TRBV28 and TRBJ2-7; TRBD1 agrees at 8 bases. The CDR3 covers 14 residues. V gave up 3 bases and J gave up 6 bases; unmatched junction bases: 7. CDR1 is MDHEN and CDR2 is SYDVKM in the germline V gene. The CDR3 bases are TGTGCCAGCAGTTTGGACAGGGTGGTGGTCGAGCAGTACTTC. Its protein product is CASSLDRVVVEQYF.

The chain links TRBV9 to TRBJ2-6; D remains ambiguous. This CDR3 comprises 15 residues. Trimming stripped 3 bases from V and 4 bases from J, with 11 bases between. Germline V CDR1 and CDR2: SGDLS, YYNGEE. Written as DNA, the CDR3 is TGTGCCAGCAGCGGGCTAGAGGCCGGGGCCAACGTCCTGACTTTC. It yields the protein CASSGLEAGANVLTF.

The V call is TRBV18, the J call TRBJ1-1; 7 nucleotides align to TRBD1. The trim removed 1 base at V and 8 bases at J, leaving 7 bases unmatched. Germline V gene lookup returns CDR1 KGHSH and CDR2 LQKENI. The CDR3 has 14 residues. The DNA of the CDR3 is TGTGCCAGCTCACCACAACCTCAGGGGGTGGAAGCTTTCTTT. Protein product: CASSPQPQGVEAFF.

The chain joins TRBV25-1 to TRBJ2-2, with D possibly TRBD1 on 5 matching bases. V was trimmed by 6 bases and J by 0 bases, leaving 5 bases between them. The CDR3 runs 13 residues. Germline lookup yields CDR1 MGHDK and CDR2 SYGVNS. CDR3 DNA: TGTGCCAGCAGGGGGCCGAACACCGGGGAGCTGTTTTTT. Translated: CASRGPNTGELFF.

The DNA for the CDR3 is TGTGCCAGCAGGGTCGGACTAGCGGGAACCTACGAGCAGTACTTC. Protein: CASRVGLAGTYEQYF. The chain employs TRBV6-5 and TRBJ2-7, with 12 bases fitting TRBD2. CDR1 and CDR2 (germline): MNHEY, SVGAGI. The CDR3 has 15 residues. V shed 6 bases and J 2 bases; nucleotides not matched to a gene: 5.

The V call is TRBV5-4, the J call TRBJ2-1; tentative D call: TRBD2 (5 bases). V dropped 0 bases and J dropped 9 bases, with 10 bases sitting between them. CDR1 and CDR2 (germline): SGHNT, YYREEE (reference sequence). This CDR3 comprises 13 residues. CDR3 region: CASSLALRAEQFF. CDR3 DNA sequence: TGTGCCAGCAGCTTGGCCTTGCGGGCTGAGCAGTTCTTC.

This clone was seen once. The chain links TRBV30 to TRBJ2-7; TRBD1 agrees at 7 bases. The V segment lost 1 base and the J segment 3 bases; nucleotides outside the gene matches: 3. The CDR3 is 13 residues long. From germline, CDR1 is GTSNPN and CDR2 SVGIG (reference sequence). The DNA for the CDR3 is TGTGCCTGGAGTGACAGGGGCCTCTACGAGCAGTACTTC. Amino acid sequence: CAWSDRGLYEQYF. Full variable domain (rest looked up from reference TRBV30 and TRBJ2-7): SQTIHQWPATLVQPVGSPLSLECTVEGTSNPNLYWYRQAAGRGLQLLFYSVGIGQISSEVPQNLSASRPQDRQFILSSKKLLLSDSGFYLCAWSDRGLYEQYFGPGTRLTVT.

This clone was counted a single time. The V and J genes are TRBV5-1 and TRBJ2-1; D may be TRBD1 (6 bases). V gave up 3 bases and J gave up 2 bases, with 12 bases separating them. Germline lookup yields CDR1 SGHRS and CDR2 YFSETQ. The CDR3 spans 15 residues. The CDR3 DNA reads TGCGCCAGCAGCTCGGGTGACAGGCCCTACAATGAGCAGTTCTTC. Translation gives CASSSGDRPYNEQFF.

For the CDR3, the DNA is TGTGCCAGTAGTCCCCGGACTAGCGGGTTCCACAATGAGCAGTTCTTC. Protein: CASSPRTSGFHNEQFF. The V gene is TRBV19, the J gene TRBJ2-1, with TRBD2 matching over 11 bases. The germline CDR1 and CDR2 sequences are LNHDA and SQIVND (reference sequence). The CDR3 sequence is 16 residues long. With 5 bases clipped from V and 5 bases from J, the junction kept 8 bases outside the gene matches.

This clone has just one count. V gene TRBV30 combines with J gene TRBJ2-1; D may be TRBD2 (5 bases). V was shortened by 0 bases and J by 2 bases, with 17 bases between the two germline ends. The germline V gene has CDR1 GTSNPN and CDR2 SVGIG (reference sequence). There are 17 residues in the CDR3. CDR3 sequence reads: CAWSVRWPSPTYNEQFF. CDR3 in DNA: TGTGCCTGGAGTGTACGATGGCCTAGCCCCACCTACAATGAGCAGTTCTTC.

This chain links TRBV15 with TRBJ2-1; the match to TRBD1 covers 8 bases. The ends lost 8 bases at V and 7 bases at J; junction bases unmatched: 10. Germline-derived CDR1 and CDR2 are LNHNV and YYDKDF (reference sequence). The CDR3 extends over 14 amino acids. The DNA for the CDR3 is TGTGCCACCTCAGAGGACAGGGCATTGAATGAGCAGTTCTTC. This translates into CATSEDRALNEQFF.

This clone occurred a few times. CDR3 protein: CASSLRTSGNTGELFF. CDR3 in DNA: TGTGCCAGCAGCCTCCGGACTAGCGGGAACACCGGGGAGCTGTTTTTT. V usage is TRBV7-9 and J usage is TRBJ2-2; 10 bases match TRBD2. Per the germline V gene, CDR1 is SEHNR and CDR2 is FQNEAQ (reference sequence). CDR3 length equals 16 residues. The V gene end was trimmed by 5 bases and the J gene end by 1 base; junction bases not matched to a gene: 4.

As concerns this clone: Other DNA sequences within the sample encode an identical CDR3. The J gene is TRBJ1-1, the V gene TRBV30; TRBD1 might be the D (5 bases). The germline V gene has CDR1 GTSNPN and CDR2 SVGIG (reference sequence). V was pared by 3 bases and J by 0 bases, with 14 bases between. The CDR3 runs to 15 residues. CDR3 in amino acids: CAWRGRVRMNTEAFF. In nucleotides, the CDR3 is TGTGCCTGGAGGGGCAGGGTTAGGATGAACACTGAAGCTTTCTTT.

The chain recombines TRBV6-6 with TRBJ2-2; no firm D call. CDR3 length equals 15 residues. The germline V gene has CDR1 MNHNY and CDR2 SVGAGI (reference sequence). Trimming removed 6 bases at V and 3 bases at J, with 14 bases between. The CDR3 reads CASRNQAADTGELFF. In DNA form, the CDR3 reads TGTGCCAGCAGGAATCAGGCGGCAGACACCGGGGAGCTGTTTTTT.

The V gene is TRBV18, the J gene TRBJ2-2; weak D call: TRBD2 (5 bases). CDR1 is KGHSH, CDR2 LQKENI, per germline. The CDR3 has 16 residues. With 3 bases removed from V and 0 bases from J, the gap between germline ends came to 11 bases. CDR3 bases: TGTGCCAGCTCACCGCGGGTGAGCGCGAACACCGGGGAGCTGTTTTTT. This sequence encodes CASSPRVSANTGELFF.

The CDR3 coding sequence is TGCGCCAGCAGCTTCCAGGGAGACACTGAAGCTTTCTTT. Its translation: CASSFQGDTEAFF. The V gene is TRBV5-1, the J gene TRBJ1-1, with TRBD1 as a possible D gene (5 bases). V gave up 2 bases and J gave up 3 bases, with 8 bases separating them. Germline CDR1 reads SGHRS; CDR2 reads YFSETQ. The CDR3 loop spans 13 amino acids.

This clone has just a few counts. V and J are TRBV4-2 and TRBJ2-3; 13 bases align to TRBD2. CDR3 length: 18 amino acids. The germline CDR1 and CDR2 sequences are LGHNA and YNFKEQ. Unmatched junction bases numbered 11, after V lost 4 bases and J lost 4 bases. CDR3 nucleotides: TGTGCCAGCAGCCTCGCGCAACTAGCGGGAGGGGAGGCAGATACGCAGTATTTT. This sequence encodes CASSLAQLAGGEADTQYF.

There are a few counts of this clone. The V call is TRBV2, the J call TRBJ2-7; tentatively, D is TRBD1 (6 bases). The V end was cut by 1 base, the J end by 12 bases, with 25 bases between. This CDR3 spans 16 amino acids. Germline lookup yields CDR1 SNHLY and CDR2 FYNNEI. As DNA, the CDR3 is TGTGCCAGCAGTGAAGAGGCGCTGATACAGGGAAAGGGCGTGTACTTC. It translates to CASSEEALIQGKGVYF.

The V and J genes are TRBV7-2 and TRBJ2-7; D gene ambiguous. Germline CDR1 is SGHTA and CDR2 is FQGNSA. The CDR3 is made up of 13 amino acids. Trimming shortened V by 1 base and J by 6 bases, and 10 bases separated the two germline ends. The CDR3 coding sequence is TGTGCCAGCAGCTTAGGGGTCCACAGCGAGCAGTACTTC. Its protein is CASSLGVHSEQYF.

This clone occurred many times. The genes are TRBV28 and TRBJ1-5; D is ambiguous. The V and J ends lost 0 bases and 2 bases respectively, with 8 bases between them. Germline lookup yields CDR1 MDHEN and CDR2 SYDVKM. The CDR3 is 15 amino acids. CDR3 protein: CASSLWSNGNQPQHF. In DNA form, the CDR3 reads TGTGCCAGCAGTTTATGGTCAAACGGCAATCAGCCCCAGCATTTT.

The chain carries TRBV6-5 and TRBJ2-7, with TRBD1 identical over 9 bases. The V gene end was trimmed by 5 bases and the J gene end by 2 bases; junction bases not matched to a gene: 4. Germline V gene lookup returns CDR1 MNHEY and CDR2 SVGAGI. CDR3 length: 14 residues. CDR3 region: CASSPWDRAYEQYF. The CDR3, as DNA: TGTGCCAGCAGTCCTTGGGACAGGGCCTACGAGCAGTACTTC.

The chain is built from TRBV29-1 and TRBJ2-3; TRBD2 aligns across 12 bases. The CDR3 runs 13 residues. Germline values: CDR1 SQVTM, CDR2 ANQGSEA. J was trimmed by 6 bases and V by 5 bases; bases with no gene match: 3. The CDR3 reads CSVRLAGADTQYF. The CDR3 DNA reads TGCAGCGTTCGACTAGCGGGAGCGGATACGCAGTATTTT.

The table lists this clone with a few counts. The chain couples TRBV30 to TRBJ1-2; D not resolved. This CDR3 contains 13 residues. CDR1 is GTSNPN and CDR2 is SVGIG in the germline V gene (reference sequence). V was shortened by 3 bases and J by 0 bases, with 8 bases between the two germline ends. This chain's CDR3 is CAWSRQPNYGYTF. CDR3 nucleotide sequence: TGTGCCTGGAGCCGCCAGCCTAACTATGGCTACACCTTC.

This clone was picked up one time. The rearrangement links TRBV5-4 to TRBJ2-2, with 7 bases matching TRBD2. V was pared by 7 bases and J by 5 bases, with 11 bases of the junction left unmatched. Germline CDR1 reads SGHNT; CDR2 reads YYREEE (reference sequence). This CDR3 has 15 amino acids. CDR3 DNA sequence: TGTGCCAGCTCTGCAAGCGGGGCTAAAACCGGGGAGCTGTTTTTT. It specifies CASSASGAKTGELFF.

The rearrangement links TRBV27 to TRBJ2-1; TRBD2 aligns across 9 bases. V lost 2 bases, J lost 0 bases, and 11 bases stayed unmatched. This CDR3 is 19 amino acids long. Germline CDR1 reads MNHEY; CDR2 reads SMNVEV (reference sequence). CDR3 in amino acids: CASSLGPSGKNPSYNEQFF. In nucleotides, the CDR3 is TGTGCCAGCAGTTTAGGTCCTAGCGGGAAAAATCCCTCCTACAATGAGCAGTTCTTC.

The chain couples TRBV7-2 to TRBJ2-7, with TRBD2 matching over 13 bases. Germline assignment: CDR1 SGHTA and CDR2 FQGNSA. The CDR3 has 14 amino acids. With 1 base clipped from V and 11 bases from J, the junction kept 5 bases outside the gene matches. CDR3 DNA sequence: TGTGCCAGCAGCTTAGGGACTAGCGGGGGAGGGGAGTACTTC. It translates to CASSLGTSGGGEYF.

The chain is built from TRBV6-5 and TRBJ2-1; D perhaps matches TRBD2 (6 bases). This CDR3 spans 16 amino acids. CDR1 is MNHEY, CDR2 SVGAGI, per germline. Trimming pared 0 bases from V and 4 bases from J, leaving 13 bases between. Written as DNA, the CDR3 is TGTGCCAGCAGTTACTCGACTAGAGGCCTTTACAATGAGCAGTTCTTC. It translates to CASSYSTRGLYNEQFF.